This T cell receptor (beta chain) was sequenced for a study of cytomegalovirus exposure and HLA in healthy donors. Findings and caveats of the study: The authors later found TCR association rates varying by HLA locus, with DRB1 most and HLA-C fewest.

PCR primers comprised 60 Vbeta and 13 Jbeta primers. This table comes from immunoSEQ multiplex PCR, and its TCRdb copy is limited to in-frame clones, with some not included. Here the sample spans 100,000 to 150,000 clones, approximately 74% being singletons. This clone was seen only once. Its specificity is unknown. The TCR originated in a man aged 35 to 55 in good health and CMV-seropositive. Material for sequencing was PBMCs.

CDR3 sequence reads: CASSIRQTEGYTF. CDR3 DNA sequence: TGTGCCAGCAGTATAAGGCAGACTGAAGGCTACACCTTC. The chain couples TRBV2 to TRBJ1-2, with D unresolved. The CDR3 extends over 13 amino acids. Germline loops: CDR1 SNHLY, CDR2 FYNNEI. V dropped 5 bases and J dropped 8 bases, with 15 bases sitting between them.